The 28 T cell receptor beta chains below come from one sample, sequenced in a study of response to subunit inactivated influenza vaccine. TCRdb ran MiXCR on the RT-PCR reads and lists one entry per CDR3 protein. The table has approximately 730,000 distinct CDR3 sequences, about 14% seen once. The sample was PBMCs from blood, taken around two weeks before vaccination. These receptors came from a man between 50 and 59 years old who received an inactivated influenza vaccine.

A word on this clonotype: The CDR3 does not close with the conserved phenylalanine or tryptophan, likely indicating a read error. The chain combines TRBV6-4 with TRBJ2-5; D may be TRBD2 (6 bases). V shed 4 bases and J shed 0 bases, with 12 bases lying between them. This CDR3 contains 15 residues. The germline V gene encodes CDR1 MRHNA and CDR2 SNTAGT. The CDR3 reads CASSANGGDQETQYL. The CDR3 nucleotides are TGTGCCAGCAGTGCAAATGGCGGGGACCAAGAGACCCAGTACCTC.

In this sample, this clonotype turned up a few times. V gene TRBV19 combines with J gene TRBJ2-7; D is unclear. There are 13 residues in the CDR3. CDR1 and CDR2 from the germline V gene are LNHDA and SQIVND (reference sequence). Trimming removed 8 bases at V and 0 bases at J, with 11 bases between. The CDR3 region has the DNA TGTGCCAGTGGCAAGCGAGTCTCCTACGAGCAGTACTTC. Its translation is CASGKRVSYEQYF.

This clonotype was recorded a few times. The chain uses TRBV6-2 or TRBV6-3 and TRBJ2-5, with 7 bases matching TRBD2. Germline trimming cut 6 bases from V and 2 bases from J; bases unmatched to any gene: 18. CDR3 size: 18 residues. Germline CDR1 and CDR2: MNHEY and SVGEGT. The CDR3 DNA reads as TGTGCCAGCAGCTATATCCCACCGGGACTATCGACTCAAGAGACCCAGTACTTC. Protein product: CASSYIPPGLSTQETQYF.

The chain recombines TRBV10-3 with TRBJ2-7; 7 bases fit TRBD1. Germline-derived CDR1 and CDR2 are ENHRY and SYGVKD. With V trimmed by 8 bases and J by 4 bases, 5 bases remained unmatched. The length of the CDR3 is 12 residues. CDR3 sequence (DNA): TGTGCCATCCGGGACAGCAGATACGAGCAGTACTTC. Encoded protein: CAIRDSRYEQYF.

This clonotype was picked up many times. The CDR3 loop reads CASSPGRGGYTEAFF. CDR3 coding DNA: TGTGCCAGCAGCCCCGGGAGGGGGGGCTACACTGAAGCTTTCTTT. J is TRBJ1-1 and V is TRBV12-3 or TRBV12-4; D perhaps matches TRBD1 (6 bases). Trimming removed 6 bases at V and 3 bases at J, with 17 bases between. The CDR3 has 15 residues.

The CDR3 nucleotides read TGCAGTGCTAGAGATACGTTTGACAACAATGAGCAGTTCTTC. Encoded protein: CSARDTFDNNEQFF. This chain links TRBV20-1 with TRBJ2-1; D not certain. The germline gives CDR1 DFQATT, CDR2 SNEGSKA (reference sequence). CDR3 size: 14 residues. V was pared by 0 bases and J by 5 bases, with 11 bases between.

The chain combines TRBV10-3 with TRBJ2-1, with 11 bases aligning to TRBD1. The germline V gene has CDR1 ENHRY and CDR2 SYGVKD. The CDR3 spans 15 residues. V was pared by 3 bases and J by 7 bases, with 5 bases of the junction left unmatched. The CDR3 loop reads CAISETRDRGNEQFF. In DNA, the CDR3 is TGTGCCATCAGTGAAACCCGGGACAGGGGGAATGAGCAGTTCTTC.

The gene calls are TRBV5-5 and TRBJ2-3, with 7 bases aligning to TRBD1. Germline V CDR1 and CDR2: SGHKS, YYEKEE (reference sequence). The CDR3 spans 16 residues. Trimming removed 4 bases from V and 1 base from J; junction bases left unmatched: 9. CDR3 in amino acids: CASSQHSGTGTDTQYF. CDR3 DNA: TGTGCCAGCAGCCAACACTCCGGGACAGGCACAGATACGCAGTATTTT.

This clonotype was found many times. The CDR3 is CASSQVQGRTEAFF. The CDR3 region has the DNA TGTGCCAGCAGCCAAGTACAGGGAAGGACTGAAGCTTTCTTT. This chain connects TRBV3-1 to TRBJ1-1; possible D gene TRBD1, 6 bases. CDR3 length: 14 amino acids. The V gene's germline CDR1 is LGHDT and CDR2 YNNKEL (reference sequence). The V gene lost 1 base and the J gene lost 5 bases, with 11 bases spanning the gap. The entire variable domain, with the rest obtained from reference TRBV3-1 and TRBJ1-1, is as follows: DTAVSQTPKYLVTQMGNDKSIKCEQNLGHDTMYWYKQDSKKFLKIMFSYNNKELIINETVPNRFSPKSPDKAHLNLHINSLELGDSAVYFCASSQVQGRTEAFFGQGTRLTVV.

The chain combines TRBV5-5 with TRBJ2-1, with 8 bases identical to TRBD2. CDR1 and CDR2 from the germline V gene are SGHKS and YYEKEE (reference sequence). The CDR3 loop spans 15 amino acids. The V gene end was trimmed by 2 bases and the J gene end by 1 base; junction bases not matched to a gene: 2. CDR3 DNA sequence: TGTGCCAGCAGCTTCCCGGGGGGGTCCTACAATGAGCAGTTCTTC. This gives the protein CASSFPGGSYNEQFF.

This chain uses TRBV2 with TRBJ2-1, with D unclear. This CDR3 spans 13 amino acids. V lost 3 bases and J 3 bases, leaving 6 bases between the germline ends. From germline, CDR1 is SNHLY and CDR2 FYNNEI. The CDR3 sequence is CASSEEHYNEQFF. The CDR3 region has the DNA TGTGCCAGCAGTGAGGAACACTACAATGAGCAGTTCTTC.

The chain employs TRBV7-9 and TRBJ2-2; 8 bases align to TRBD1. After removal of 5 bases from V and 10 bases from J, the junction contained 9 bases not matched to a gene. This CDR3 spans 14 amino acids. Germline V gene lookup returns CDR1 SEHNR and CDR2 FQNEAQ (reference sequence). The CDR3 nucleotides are TGTGCCAGCAGCCCCCGGACAGGGAATGTGGAGCTGTTTTTT. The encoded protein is CASSPRTGNVELFF.

CDR3 amino acids: CASSQDRGVGLETQYF. The CDR3 region has the DNA TGCGCCAGCAGCCAGGACCGCGGGGTCGGGTTGGAGACCCAGTACTTC. The V gene is TRBV4-3, the J gene TRBJ2-5, with D perhaps matching TRBD2 (6 bases). From germline, CDR1 is LGHNA and CDR2 YSLEER. The CDR3 sequence is 16 residues long. V lost 3 bases to trimming and J lost 5 bases, with 19 bases between them.

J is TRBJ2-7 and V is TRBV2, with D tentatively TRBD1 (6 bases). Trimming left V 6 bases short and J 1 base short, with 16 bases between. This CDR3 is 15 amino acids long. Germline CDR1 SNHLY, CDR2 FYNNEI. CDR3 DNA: TGTGCCAGCAGCCTTAGGGGGACGGCTTCCTACGAGCAGTACTTC. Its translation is CASSLRGTASYEQYF.

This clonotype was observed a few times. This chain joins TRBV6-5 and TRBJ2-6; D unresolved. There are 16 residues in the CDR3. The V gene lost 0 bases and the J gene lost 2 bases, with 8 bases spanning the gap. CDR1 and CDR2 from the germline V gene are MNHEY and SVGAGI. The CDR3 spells CASSYSPGAGANVLTF. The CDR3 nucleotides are TGTGCCAGCAGTTACTCTCCTGGAGCTGGGGCCAACGTCCTGACTTTC.

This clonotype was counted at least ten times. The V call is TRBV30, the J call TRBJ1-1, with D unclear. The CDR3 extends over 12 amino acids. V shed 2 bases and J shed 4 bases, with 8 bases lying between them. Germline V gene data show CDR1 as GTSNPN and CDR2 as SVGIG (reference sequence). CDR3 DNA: TGTGCCTGGAGTACCCCGGGCACTGAAGCTTTCTTT. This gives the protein CAWSTPGTEAFF.

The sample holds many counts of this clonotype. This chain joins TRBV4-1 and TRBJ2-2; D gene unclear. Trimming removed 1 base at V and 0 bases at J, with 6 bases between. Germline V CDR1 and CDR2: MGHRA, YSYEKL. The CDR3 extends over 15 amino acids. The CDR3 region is CASSQAQSNTGELFF. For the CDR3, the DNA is TGCGCCAGCAGCCAAGCCCAGTCGAACACCGGGGAGCTGTTTTTT.

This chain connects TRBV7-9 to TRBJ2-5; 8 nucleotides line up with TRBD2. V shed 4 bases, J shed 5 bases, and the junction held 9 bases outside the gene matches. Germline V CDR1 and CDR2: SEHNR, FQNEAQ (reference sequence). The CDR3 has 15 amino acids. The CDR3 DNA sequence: TGTGCCAGCAGCTCCTCCCCAGCGGGAGTCGAGACCCAGTACTTC. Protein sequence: CASSSSPAGVETQYF.

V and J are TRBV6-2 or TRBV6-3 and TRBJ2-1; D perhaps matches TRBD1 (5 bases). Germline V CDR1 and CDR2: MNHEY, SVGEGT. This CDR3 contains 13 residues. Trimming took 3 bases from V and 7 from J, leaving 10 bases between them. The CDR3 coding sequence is TGTGCCAGCAGTTATCTCAGGGTAAATGAGCAGTTCTTC. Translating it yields CASSYLRVNEQFF.

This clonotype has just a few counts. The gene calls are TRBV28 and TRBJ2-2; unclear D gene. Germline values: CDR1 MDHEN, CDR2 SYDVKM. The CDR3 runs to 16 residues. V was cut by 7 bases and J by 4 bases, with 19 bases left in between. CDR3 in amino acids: CASKYKGGQITGELFF. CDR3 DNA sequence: TGTGCCAGCAAGTATAAGGGTGGGCAGATCACCGGGGAGCTGTTTTTT.

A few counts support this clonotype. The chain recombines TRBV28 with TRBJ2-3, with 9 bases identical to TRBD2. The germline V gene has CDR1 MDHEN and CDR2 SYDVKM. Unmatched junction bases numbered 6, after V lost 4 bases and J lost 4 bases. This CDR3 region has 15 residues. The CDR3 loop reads CASSSGTSFSDTQYF. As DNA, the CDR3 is TGTGCCAGCAGTTCCGGGACTAGCTTTTCAGATACGCAGTATTTT.

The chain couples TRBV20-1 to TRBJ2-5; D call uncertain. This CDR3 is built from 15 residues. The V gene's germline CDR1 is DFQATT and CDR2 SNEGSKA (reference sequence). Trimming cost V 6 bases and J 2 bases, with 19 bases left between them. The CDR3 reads CSAQAERPIQETQYF. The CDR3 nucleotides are TGCAGTGCCCAGGCAGAGCGCCCGATTCAAGAGACCCAGTACTTC.

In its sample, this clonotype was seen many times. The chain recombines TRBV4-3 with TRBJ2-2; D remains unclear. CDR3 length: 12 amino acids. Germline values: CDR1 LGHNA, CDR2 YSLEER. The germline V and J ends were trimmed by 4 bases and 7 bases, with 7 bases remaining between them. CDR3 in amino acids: CASSPLGGELFF. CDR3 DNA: TGCGCCAGCAGCCCCCTCGGCGGGGAGCTGTTTTTT.

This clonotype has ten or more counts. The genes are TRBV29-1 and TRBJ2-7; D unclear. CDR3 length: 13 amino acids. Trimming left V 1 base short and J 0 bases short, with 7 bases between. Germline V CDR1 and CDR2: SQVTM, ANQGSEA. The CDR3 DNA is TGCAGCGTTGAAGGAGAACGCTCCTACGAGCAGTACTTC. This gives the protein CSVEGERSYEQYF.

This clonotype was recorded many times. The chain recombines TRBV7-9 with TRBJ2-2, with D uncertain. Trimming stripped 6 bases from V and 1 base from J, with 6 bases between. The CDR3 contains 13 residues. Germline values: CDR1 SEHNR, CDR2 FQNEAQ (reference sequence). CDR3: CASSLLNTGELFF. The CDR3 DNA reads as TGTGCCAGCAGTTTATTGAACACCGGGGAGCTGTTTTTT. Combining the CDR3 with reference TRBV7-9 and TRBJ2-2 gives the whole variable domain DTGVSQNPRHKITKRGQNVTFRCDPISEHNRLYWYRQTLGQGPEFLTYFQNEAQLEKSRLLSDRFSAERPKGSFSTLEIQRTEQGDSAMYLCASSLLNTGELFFGEGSRLTVL.

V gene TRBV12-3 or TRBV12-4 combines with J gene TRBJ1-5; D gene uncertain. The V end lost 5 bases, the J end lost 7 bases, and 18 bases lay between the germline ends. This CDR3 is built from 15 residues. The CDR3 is CASSTQWGNRQPQHF. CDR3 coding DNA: TGTGCCAGCAGTACCCAGTGGGGTAATCGGCAGCCCCAGCATTTT.

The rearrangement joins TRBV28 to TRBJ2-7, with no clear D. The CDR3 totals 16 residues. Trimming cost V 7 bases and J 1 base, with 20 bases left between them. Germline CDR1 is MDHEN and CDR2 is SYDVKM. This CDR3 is CASNSRPGKTSYEQYF. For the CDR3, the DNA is TGTGCCAGCAATAGCAGACCAGGAAAGACTTCCTACGAGCAGTACTTC.

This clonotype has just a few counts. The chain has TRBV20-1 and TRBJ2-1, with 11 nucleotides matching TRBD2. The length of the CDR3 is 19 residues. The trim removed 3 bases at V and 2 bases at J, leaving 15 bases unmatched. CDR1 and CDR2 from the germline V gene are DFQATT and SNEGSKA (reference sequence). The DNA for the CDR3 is TGCAGTGCTAGCCCCTCGGGGACTAGCGGAATTTTTCCCTACAATGAGCAGTTCTTC. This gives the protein CSASPSGTSGIFPYNEQFF.